A selection of T cell receptor beta chains follows, all from one sample in a study of T cells in localized non-small cell lung cancer. Assay used: immunoSEQ multiplex PCR; TCRdb lists only in-frame clones, some missing. The table shows 65,000 to 80,000 clones, with approximately 88% occurring only once. The specimen was peripheral blood, collected before any cancer treatment. These receptors all stem from a female donor over 55 with stage I lung adenocarcinoma. The CDR3 runs from the conserved cysteine through the conserved F or W. D genes are given only for firm matches. Clone size is not always given. Where it is, it says once, few, many or a class for expanded clones.

V gene	clone size	J gene	D gene	CDR3 protein	CDR3 DNA
TRBV5-1	-	TRBJ1-4	-	CASSAFGQFLATNEKLFF	TGCGCCAGCAGCGCCTTCGGACAGTTCCTTGCAACTAATGAAAAACTGTTTTTT
TRBV5-5	few	TRBJ1-2	-	CASSPARVSTANYGYTF	TGTGCCAGCAGCCCGGCGCGCGTTTCAACAGCGAACTATGGCTACACCTTC
TRBV5-4	-	TRBJ2-1	-	CASSLRRGPNEQFF	TGTGCCAGCAGCTTGAGGAGGGGCCCCAATGAGCAGTTCTTC
TRBV4-1	-	TRBJ2-4	-	CASSQDLGLGINIQYF	TGCGCCAGCAGCCAAGATCTGGGGCTAGGGATAAACATTCAGTACTTC
TRBV7-2	-	TRBJ2-7	TRBD2	CASSLRDSGGLSGEQYF	TGTGCCAGCAGCCTTCGCGATAGCGGGGGGCTAAGCGGCGAGCAGTACTTC
TRBV9	-	TRBJ2-1	-	CASSVGRASYNEQFF	TGTGCCAGCAGCGTTGGAAGGGCCTCCTACAATGAGCAGTTCTTC
TRBV4-3	once	TRBJ2-1	-	CASSLRSGRYNEQFF	TGCGCCAGCAGCTTGAGGTCAGGTCGATACAATGAGCAGTTCTTC
TRBV9	few	TRBJ1-4	TRBD1	CASSFGTGINEKLFF	TGTGCCAGCAGCTTTGGGACAGGGATAAATGAAAAACTGTTTTTT
TRBV5-1	-	TRBJ1-1	-	CASSQDGNTEAFF	TGCGCCAGCAGCCAGGACGGGAACACTGAAGCTTTCTTT
TRBV15	-	TRBJ1-5	-	CATSRGDSNQPQHF	TGTGCCACCAGCAGAGGCGATAGCAATCAGCCCCAGCATTTT
TRBV4-1	-	TRBJ2-7	-	CASSQAQGREQYF	TGCGCCAGCAGCCAAGCCCAGGGGCGGGAGCAGTACTTC
TRBV6-5	-	TRBJ1-5	-	CASSYTDQPQHF	TGTGCCAGCAGTTACACCGACCAGCCCCAGCATTTT
TRBV7-2	-	TRBJ2-1	-	CASSLGPDNEQFF	TGTGCCAGCAGCTTAGGCCCCGACAATGAGCAGTTCTTC
TRBV6-5	-	TRBJ1-1	-	CASRDSGGTEAFF	TGTGCCAGCAGAGACTCCGGGGGAACTGAAGCTTTCTTT
TRBV19	many	TRBJ1-2	-	CASSGPVGTSGYTF	TGTGCCAGTAGTGGCCCAGTGGGGACCTCTGGCTACACCTTC
TRBV7-3	-	TRBJ1-1	TRBD1	CASRQGANTEAFF	TGTGCCAGCAGACAGGGGGCGAACACTGAAGCTTTCTTT
TRBV29-1	-	TRBJ2-7	-	CSTYTETYEQYF	TGCAGCACGTACACGGAAACCTACGAGCAGTACTTC
TRBV20-1	-	TRBJ2-7	-	CSATGAGEQYF	TGCAGTGCTACGGGTGCGGGCGAGCAGTACTTC
TRBV5-8	-	TRBJ2-1	-	CASSLAGSIRNEQFF	TGTGCCAGCAGCTTGGCAGGGTCAATAAGGAATGAGCAGTTCTTC
TRBV29-1	-	TRBJ2-7	TRBD2	CSVEDRPAGGYEQYF	TGCAGCGTTGAAGATCGGCCAGCGGGAGGCTACGAGCAGTACTTC
TRBV10-3	-	TRBJ2-2	-	CAIGSVGISNTGELFF	TGTGCCATCGGCTCGGTGGGCATATCGAACACCGGGGAGCTGTTTTTT
TRBV27	-	TRBJ2-3	-	CASSARRIGTDTQYF	TGTGCCAGCAGTGCCCGCCGCATCGGCACAGATACGCAGTATTTT
TRBV5-6	few	TRBJ1-3	-	CASSLLSASGNTIYF	TGTGCCAGCAGCTTGTTATCTGCCTCTGGAAACACCATATATTTT
TRBV6-5	-	TRBJ2-7	-	CASSYSASYEQYF	TGTGCCAGCAGTTACTCAGCTTCCTACGAGCAGTACTTC
TRBV4-2	-	TRBJ2-7	-	CASSQGLAGYEQYF	TGTGCCAGCAGCCAAGGACTCGCGGGCTACGAGCAGTACTTC
TRBV6-6	-	TRBJ2-7	TRBD1	CASSTDRVRDEQYF	TGTGCCAGCAGTACCGACAGGGTCCGAGACGAGCAGTACTTC